These T cell receptor beta chains were read from a single sample in a study of blood T cell repertoires in COVID-19. Generated by immunoSEQ multiplex PCR, the TCRdb table keeps only in-frame clones and is missing some. Of around 87,000 clones in the sample, 85% to 90% are singletons; the top ten hold around 1.5%. The sequencing sample was made of peripheral blood. All receptors come from a human donor with active COVID-19. The donor label of this sample is uncertain. The CDR3 runs from the conserved cysteine through the conserved F or W. D genes are given only for firm matches.

d_call	v_call	j_call	cdr3_aa
TRBD1	TRBV28	TRBJ1-5	CASTMGRQGPFRPQHF
-	TRBV7-2	TRBJ2-7	CASRYGLADRGEQYF
-	TRBV27	TRBJ2-1	CASTHNQQGGHEQFF
TRBD1	TRBV27	TRBJ2-7	CASSRTGTGATYEQYF
-	TRBV19	TRBJ2-4	CATNARLGLAKNIQYF
TRBD2	TRBV6-6	TRBJ2-7	CASSYQDSGTRYEQYF
-	TRBV4-3	TRBJ2-5	CASSQDPSGLGETQYF
-	TRBV6-6	TRBJ2-5	CASTAGVLQETQYF
-	TRBV5-1	TRBJ2-3	CASSFKSGDTDTQYF
TRBD1	TRBV7-6	TRBJ2-3	CASSERDRLNTDTQYF
-	TRBV5-1	TRBJ2-5	CASSLIQETQYF
TRBD1	TRBV5-4	TRBJ1-2	CASSHRQGINYGYTF
TRBD2	TRBV5-5	TRBJ2-2	CASSWATGTRVVSGELFF
-	TRBV2	TRBJ1-4	CASIHYGQSSEKLFF
-	TRBV6-5	TRBJ2-2	CASSFTAGELFF
TRBD1	TRBV5-1	TRBJ1-2	CASSPGTGDYGYTF
-	TRBV28	TRBJ1-1	CASSRDTFWAEAFF
TRBD1	TRBV7-2	TRBJ2-1	CASSLKMSGTGTYNEQFF
TRBD1	TRBV5-4	TRBJ2-7	CASSLGQGPPRGEQYF
TRBD1	TRBV7-9	TRBJ1-1	CASSSFMGAGGAGTEAFF
TRBD2	TRBV7-9	TRBJ2-7	CASSGLAGGSYEQYF
TRBD2	TRBV19	TRBJ2-1	CASSIDRIAGAGNEQFF
-	TRBV4-3	TRBJ2-3	CASSQDFVFTDTQYF
-	TRBV24-1	TRBJ2-1	CATNSYNEQFF
TRBD1	TRBV7-9	TRBJ1-2	CASSFGTGGAKVYGYTF
-	TRBV6-1	TRBJ1-1	CASSEISSGNTEAFF
-	TRBV12-3/TRBV12-4	TRBJ2-3	CVGGGTDTQYF
-	TRBV7-9	TRBJ2-1	CASSLGVATYNEQFF
-	TRBV2	TRBJ2-5	CASSSSQETQYF
-	TRBV7-8	TRBJ2-7	CASSWDSQSEQYF
TRBD2	TRBV7-8	TRBJ2-2	CASRISGARDTGELFF
TRBD1	TRBV6-6	TRBJ2-7	CASRVGTGRTYEQYF
-	TRBV5-5	TRBJ2-5	CASSLDLQARTQYF
TRBD2	TRBV5-1	TRBJ2-7	CASSVSGGVRYEQYF
-	TRBV3-1/TRBV3-2	TRBJ1-3	CASSQAMSGNTIYF
-	TRBV7-2	TRBJ2-7	CASSSLRSRRGGRYEQYF
-	TRBV6-2/TRBV6-3	TRBJ1-4	CASSYGKGNEKLFF